This TCR beta chain was captured in a study of T cell responses to AZD1222 COVID-19 vaccine. Broader study findings: CD4 TCRs covered the whole spike, strongest at regions 160-218 and 743-854. After the peak T cell response, and only then, were repertoires sampled.

Some clones are missing from TCRdb's copy, which holds only in-frame ones; the method was immunoSEQ multiplex PCR. Altogether 170,000 or so clones are present, approximately 86% being singletons, with the ten largest covering 11%. Second-dose groups at about 4 or about 12 weeks were pooled. For this clone: The antigen remains undetermined.

CDR3 length: 14 residues. Trimming took 6 bases from V and 7 from J; bases not matched to a gene: 9. Germline V lookup: CDR1 LGHDT, CDR2 YNNKEL (reference sequence). This specimen was peripheral blood, taken 28 days after the second AZD1222 dose. The V call is TRBV3-1 (or the pseudogene TRBV3-2), the J call TRBJ2-3; TRBD2 agrees at 8 bases. This TCR was recovered from an adult who received the AZD1222 COVID-19 vaccine. The CDR3 region has the DNA TGTGCCAGCAGGCAAAGCGTAGCGGGGAATACGCAGTATTTT. Translated: CASRQSVAGNTQYF.